This T cell receptor (beta chain) came from a study of blood T cell repertoires in COVID-19 (dated by TCRdb to about 2020). As for the study more broadly: Samples covering the acute and convalescent phases of COVID-19 were provided by collaborators in the United States, Italy and Spain. The prospective study material was composed of cDNA or gDNA derived from T cells, B-cell-depleted T cells, or PBMCs. The samples were drawn from the first 160 participants of the ongoing ImmuneRACE study and from about 1,200 subjects provided by 6 global collaborators. Sample metadata almost always included a de-identified subject ID, COVID-19 status, age in years and sex. The dataset comprised deeply sampled blood TCRbeta repertoires from subjects exposed to, actively infected with, or recovered from COVID-19. Where HLA class I and class II types were available, the types were taken from metadata supplied by the sample provider, not from assay-based typing. The repertoires were released in a freely available public database intended as a resource for research on the immune response to SARS-CoV-2. Points the paper makes about the study in general: How much clinical and demographic metadata was included differed by source and by participant, and the metadata was provided uncurated.

One collaborating source in Seattle enrolled patients during active infection and followed them longitudinally through the course of disease. Each collaborating institution followed its own protocols to collect whole blood in K2EDTA tubes. Collaborator samples were shipped for TCRbeta analysis as frozen whole blood, isolated PBMCs, or DNA extracted from either sample type. As for this clone: Its antigen remains unidentified. Base qualities are not at hand, and no much larger clone is one base apart.

TCRbeta CDR3 regions were amplified from genomic DNA by means of the immunoSEQ Assay, a bias-controlled multiplex PCR. Concerning the study's data processing: Nucleated cell counts per sample were estimated from amplification of reference gene primers within the assay. To quantify the absolute abundance of each unique TCRbeta CDR3 rearrangement, sequence reads were collapsed and filtered. For each sample, productive Simpson clonality was calculated as the square root of Simpson's diversity index across productive rearrangements. Here the immuneACCESS table is served through TCRdb, limited to in-frame sequences with V and J called. Missing clones are a known gap in these copies; in checked studies unresolved V genes cover under half, and the rest lacks a known reason. The DNA was the basis for D and trimming; V, J and clone size are from that table. This sample comprises 350,000 to 500,000 clones, around 90% of them detected only once. The top ten clonotypes cover roughly 0.76% of the sample.

This TCR was recovered from a man between 18 and 35 years old with COVID-19, enrolled during active disease. The sequenced sample consisted of peripheral blood.

The DNA is as follows: TGCAGCGCTGCGGCGTTGGGTACTGGCTACACCTTC. The translation is CSAAALGTGYTF. The chain was built from TRBV29-1 and TRBJ1-2, with no confident D gene call. The cysteine opens and the phenylalanine closes a CDR3 of 12 amino acids. Only the CDR3 DNA is retained, 36 bases long and in frame from the first base. The junction shows trimming of 7 bases on V and 7 bases on J, plus 16 bases between the germline ends. CDR1 and CDR2, looked up from the germline V gene, are SQVTM and ANQGSEA. Beyond the CDR3, the reference TRBV29-1 and TRBJ1-2 genes provide the residues; the full variable domain reads: SAVISQKPSRDICQRGTSLTIQCQVDSQVTMMFWYRQQPGQSLTLIATANQGSEATYESGFVIDKFPISRPNLTFSTLTVSNMSPEDSSIYLCSAAALGTGYTFGSGTRLTVV.